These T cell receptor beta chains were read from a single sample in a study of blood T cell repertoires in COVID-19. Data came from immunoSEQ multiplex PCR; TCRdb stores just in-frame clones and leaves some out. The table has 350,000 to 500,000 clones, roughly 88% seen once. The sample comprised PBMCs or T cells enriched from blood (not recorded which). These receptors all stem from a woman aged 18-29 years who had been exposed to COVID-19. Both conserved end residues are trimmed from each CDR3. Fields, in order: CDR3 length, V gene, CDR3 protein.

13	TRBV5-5	ASSLVGQTNQPQH
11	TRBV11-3	ASSLPGGREQF
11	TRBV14	ASSQDLANEQF
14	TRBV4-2	ASSQVQGISTDTQY
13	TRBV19	ASSISGQGGEKLF
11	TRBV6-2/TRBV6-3	ASSQTGTIGYT
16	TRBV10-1	ASRRSGTGYHMNTEAF
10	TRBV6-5	ASRSGGGEQY
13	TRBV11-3	ASSLDQGAGGGYT
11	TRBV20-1	SASGGEGYEQY
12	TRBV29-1	SVAPRLASYEQY
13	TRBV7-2	ASSPGTGNHNEQF
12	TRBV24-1	ATPYRGQDNEQF
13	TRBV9	ASSVEAGGTYEQY
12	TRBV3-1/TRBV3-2	ASSQGAGGREQY
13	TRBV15	ATSAWTGGNEKLF
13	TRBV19	ASSSRQGGDNGQF
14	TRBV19	ASSDNLAVGTDTQY
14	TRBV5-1	ASSPHWTDYNSPLH
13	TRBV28	ASSLPTGAGNTIY
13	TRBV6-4	ASSTLAGGSNEQF
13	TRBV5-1	ASSSDSTSTDTQY
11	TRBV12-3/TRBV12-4	ASSLGHLDTIY
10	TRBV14	ASSLVDTEAF
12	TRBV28	ASLKGQGANEQY
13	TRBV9	ASSPETGGYETQY
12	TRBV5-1	ASSLQGTDTEAF
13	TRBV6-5	ASTGLAGVGGELF
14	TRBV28	ASSPFVRAGANVLT
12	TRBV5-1	ASSSAGTGHGYT
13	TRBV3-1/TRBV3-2	ASSPSGGMNTEAF
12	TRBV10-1	ASSEVASHGEQF
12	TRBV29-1	SVEGLAGHNEQF
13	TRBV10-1	ASSESTSGTDTQY
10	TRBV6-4	ASRGLTNEQF
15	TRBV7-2	ASSLAPRQGAGEKLF
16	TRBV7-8	ASSTRDTLDHSNQPQH
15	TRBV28	ASSLFTGIYSNQPQH
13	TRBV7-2	ASSFPSGSTYEQY
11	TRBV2	ASSGTARGEQY
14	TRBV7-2	ASSLALGGGRETQY
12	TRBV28	ASRPGGSSYEQY
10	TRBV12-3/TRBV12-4	ASRQGPGELF
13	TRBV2	ASSEARSGSYEQY
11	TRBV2	ASSIVLNTEAF